A single sample gave rise to the 19 T cell receptor beta chains below, sequenced in a study of T cell repertoires in cytomegalovirus infection. TCRdb ran MiXCR on the reads and lists one entry per CDR3 protein. The sample comprises approximately 73,000 distinct CDR3 sequences, 35% to 50% of which are singletons, and more than 80% rests with the top ten. No antigen has been identified for these receptors. Here the sequenced sample was CD8+ T cells from cultured PBMCs, taken from culture after CMV antigen stimulation. Every receptor here comes from a human donor in good health (CMV status not recorded). Some clones in this sample may be carry-over from other donors' samples.

This clonotype was counted only a few times. This sequence joins TRBV13 and TRBJ2-1, with D possibly being TRBD2 (5 bases). The V end lost 2 bases, the J end lost 7 bases, and 15 bases lay between the germline ends. The germline V gene encodes CDR1 PRHDT and CDR2 FYEKMQ (reference sequence). The CDR3 is 15 residues long. In nucleotides, the CDR3 is TGTGCCAGCAGCTTAATCAACGGGGTTCGGAATGAGCAGTTCTTC. It specifies CASSLINGVRNEQFF.

The V and J genes are TRBV6-1 and TRBJ1-5, with D unresolved. Germline V gene sequence: CDR1 MNHNS, CDR2 SASEGT. This CDR3 comprises 15 residues. Trimming took off 1 base at V and 8 bases at J, with 15 bases between the two ends. The CDR3 DNA is TGTGCCAGCAGTGAAGAGGAGTTAACCTGGGAGCCCCAGCATTTT. Translation gives CASSEEELTWEPQHF.

This rearrangement joins TRBV7-2 to TRBJ2-7; the match to TRBD2 covers 7 bases. J lost 4 bases, V lost 5 bases, and 14 bases had no gene match. The V gene's germline CDR1 is SGHTA and CDR2 FQGNSA. This CDR3 has 16 residues. The CDR3 is CASSPGEERGIYEQYF. Written as DNA, the CDR3 is TGTGCCAGCAGCCCTGGGGAGGAGCGGGGAATATACGAGCAGTACTTC.

The CDR3 region is CSAQGLADLYEQFF. As DNA, the CDR3 is TGCAGTGCCCAGGGACTAGCGGATTTGTATGAGCAGTTCTTC. V and J are TRBV20-1 and TRBJ2-1, with 11 nucleotides matching TRBD2. From germline, CDR1 is DFQATT and CDR2 SNEGSKA (reference sequence). The trim removed 6 bases at V and 8 bases at J, leaving 9 bases unmatched. This CDR3 region has 14 residues.

This clonotype was seen more than once but under ten times. This chain uses TRBV29-1 with TRBJ1-1; perhaps TRBD1 as D (5 bases). The CDR3 totals 12 residues. The germline V gene encodes CDR1 SQVTM and CDR2 ANQGSEA. V lost 4 bases to trimming and J lost 7 bases, with 13 bases between them. CDR3 DNA: TGCAGCGTTGGGGTAGAGACAGTTGAAGCTTTCTTT. Its translation: CSVGVETVEAFF. Drawing the rest from reference TRBV29-1 and TRBJ1-1, the complete variable domain is SAVISQKPSRDICQRGTSLTIQCQVDSQVTMMFWYRQQPGQSLTLIATANQGSEATYESGFVIDKFPISRPNLTFSTLTVSNMSPEDSSIYLCSVGVETVEAFFGQGTRLTVV.

This chain links TRBV7-2 with TRBJ2-4; D remains unclear. This CDR3 contains 13 residues. CDR1 is SGHTA and CDR2 is FQGNSA in the germline V gene. V was clipped by 0 bases and J by 11 bases, with 11 bases between them. The CDR3 region has the DNA TGTGCCAGCAGCTTAGCGCTCCTTTCAGTTCAGTACTTC. Translation gives CASSLALLSVQYF.

The chain combines TRBV27 with TRBJ2-7; D gene ambiguous. The CDR3 runs 14 residues. Germline CDR1 reads MNHEY; CDR2 reads SMNVEV (reference sequence). Between the trimmed V and J ends, which lost 5 bases and 6 bases, there was a span of 17 bases. This chain's CDR3 is CASSPLAPWGEQYF. DNA for the CDR3: TGTGCCAGCAGTCCCTTGGCTCCTTGGGGCGAGCAGTACTTC.

The rearrangement uses TRBV7-9 and TRBJ2-1; 12 bases agree with TRBD1. The V segment lost 3 bases and the J segment 7 bases; nucleotides outside the gene matches: 4. CDR1 SEHNR and CDR2 FQNEAQ come from the germline V gene (reference sequence). CDR3 size: 15 residues. CDR3 in amino acids: CASSFRDRGQNEQFF. The CDR3 DNA is TGTGCCAGCAGCTTCCGGGACAGGGGGCAAAATGAGCAGTTCTTC.

This chain links TRBV5-1 with TRBJ1-2; TRBD1 matches at 7 bases. The CDR3 contains 18 residues. Germline lookup yields CDR1 SGHRS and CDR2 YFSETQ. V lost 5 bases, J lost 5 bases, and 21 bases stayed unmatched. CDR3: CASRSMSFPGTEIYGYTF. CDR3 DNA sequence: TGCGCCAGCAGAAGCATGTCGTTTCCCGGGACAGAAATTTATGGCTACACCTTC.

In its sample, this clonotype was seen a few times. The chain couples TRBV7-6 to TRBJ2-1; perhaps TRBD1 as D (5 bases). CDR3 size: 16 residues. V gave up 2 bases and J gave up 5 bases, with 16 bases separating them. Germline V gene lookup returns CDR1 SGHVS and CDR2 FNYEAQ. DNA of the CDR3: TGTGCCAGCAGCTTACCGCCGCAGGGCACTGACAATGAGCAGTTCTTC. Translation gives CASSLPPQGTDNEQFF.

V usage is TRBV7-3 and J usage is TRBJ2-1; 8 positions match TRBD1. The CDR3 loop spans 16 amino acids. After removal of 1 base from V and 8 bases from J, the junction contained 10 bases not matched to a gene. The V gene's germline CDR1 is SGHTA and CDR2 FQGTGA. CDR3 loop: CASSLRAGQGIDEQFF. The CDR3 nucleotides read TGTGCCAGCAGCTTAAGAGCTGGACAGGGTATCGATGAGCAGTTCTTC.

J is TRBJ2-7 and V is TRBV4-2, with D unresolved. V was pared by 1 base and J by 3 bases, with 10 bases between. Germline values: CDR1 LGHNA, CDR2 YNFKEQ. This CDR3 has 14 amino acids. This CDR3 is CASSQGDTRYEQYF. The CDR3 coding sequence is TGTGCCAGCAGCCAAGGAGATACGCGCTACGAGCAGTACTTC.

To note about this clonotype: This sequence may be a read error, since a much larger clone differs from it by one base. The rearrangement uses TRBV28 and TRBJ2-3; weak D call: TRBD2 (6 bases). CDR1 and CDR2 (germline): MDHEN, SYDVKM. Trimming removed 6 bases at V and 0 bases at J, with 7 bases between. The CDR3 length is 13 residues. CDR3 nucleotides: TGTGCCAGCAGAGGGACTAGCACAGATACGCAGTATTTT. Protein: CASRGTSTDTQYF.

This clonotype was picked up a small number of times. The gene calls are TRBV7-2 and TRBJ1-1; D is undetermined. V lost 1 base and J lost 0, with 12 bases in between. CDR3 length: 16 residues. Germline CDR1 and CDR2: SGHTA and FQGNSA. The CDR3 loop is CASSLGQELMNTEAFF. CDR3 DNA: TGTGCCAGCAGCTTAGGTCAGGAACTCATGAACACTGAAGCTTTCTTT.

In the case of this clonotype: One junction end disagrees with the germline gene, perhaps due to a read error. The rearrangement links TRBV6-1 to TRBJ2-7; D is ambiguous. Germline CDR1 reads MNHNS; CDR2 reads SASEGT. This CDR3 is 15 amino acids long. In DNA, the CDR3 is TGTGCCAGCAATGAACACTCGGTGGGCTCCTACGAGCAGTACTTC. Translated, it gives CASNEHSVGSYEQYF.

The chain joins TRBV2 to TRBJ2-7; 12 bases line up with TRBD1. The J segment lost 4 bases and the V segment lost 6 bases, leaving 10 bases of the junction unmatched. CDR1 and CDR2 from the germline V gene are SNHLY and FYNNEI. This CDR3 region has 16 residues. The chain's CDR3 is CASSPGTGGFFYEQYF. For the CDR3, the DNA is TGTGCCAGCAGCCCCGGGACAGGGGGCTTTTTTTACGAGCAGTACTTC.

This clonotype was observed a few times. V is TRBV7-3 and J is TRBJ2-1; 7 nucleotides align to TRBD2. The germline gives CDR1 SGHTA, CDR2 FQGTGA. The junction had 8 bases not matched to a gene; V was cut back by 2 bases and J by 7 bases. The CDR3 has 15 amino acids. CDR3 region: CASSLGEGRYNEQFF. DNA of the CDR3: TGTGCCAGCAGCTTAGGGGAGGGCAGGTATAATGAGCAGTTCTTC.

The chain carries TRBV29-1 and TRBJ2-1; 10 bases line up with TRBD2. The germline CDR1 and CDR2 sequences are SQVTM and ANQGSEA. The V gene end was trimmed by 6 bases and the J gene end by 4 bases; junction bases not matched to a gene: 6. This CDR3 comprises 14 residues. The CDR3 DNA is TGCAGCGTCGGGTCTAGCGGGGGTTACAATGAGCAGTTCTTC. This translates into CSVGSSGGYNEQFF.

V gene TRBV7-6 combines with J gene TRBJ2-3; the D gene could be TRBD1 or TRBD2 (6 bases each). Trimming pared 2 bases from V and 2 bases from J, leaving 14 bases between. Germline CDR1 SGHVS, CDR2 FNYEAQ. This CDR3 is built from 16 residues. CDR3 region: CASSLSGAGNTDTQYF. The CDR3 coding sequence is TGTGCCAGCAGCTTATCGGGGGCAGGGAACACAGATACGCAGTATTTT.